These 8 T cell receptor delta chains were sequenced from one sample in a study of gamma-delta T cells after stem cell transplantation. TCRdb fed the RT-PCR reads to CATT. Among fewer than 12,000 delta-chain clones listed, around 1.4% were seen once. Sequencing was performed on gamma-delta T cells. The source of these receptors is a human donor. It is not recorded whose cells these are; they may come from a transplant donor.

This clone was detected only a few times. This could be a read error, since a much larger clone is one nucleotide away. The chain couples TRDV2 to TRDJ1, with D possibly matching TRDD2 (8 bases). Germline V CDR1 and CDR2: GEAIGNYY, EKD. The CDR3 sequence is 16 residues long. The CDR3 loop is CACDALPILGSDKPIF. CDR3 DNA sequence: TGTGCCTGTGACGCCCTTCCTATACTGGGGTCCGATAAACCCATCTTT.

The rearrangement links TRDV2 to TRDJ1; TRDD3 matches 7 bases. Trimming cost V 1 base and J 4 bases; bases outside gene matches: 14. The CDR3 has 17 amino acids. Germline CDR1 and CDR2: GEAIGNYY and EKD. This CDR3 reads CACDTPYGGIIVDKLIF. CDR3 coding DNA: TGTGCCTGTGACACACCGTACGGGGGGATTATAGTCGATAAACTCATCTTT.

The chain uses TRDV2 and TRDJ1; 10 bases agree with TRDD3. V was pared by 0 bases and J by 7 bases, with 13 bases of the junction left unmatched. This CDR3 is 17 amino acids long. CDR1 is GEAIGNYY and CDR2 is EKD in the germline V gene. The CDR3 protein is CACDTVGGDTEKGKLIF. The CDR3 nucleotides are TGTGCCTGTGACACCGTGGGGGGGGATACGGAGAAGGGTAAACTCATCTTT.

As to this clone: This clone may be a read error of a much larger clone one base away. Within the sample, other DNA sequences also encode this same CDR3. The chain has TRDV2 and TRDJ1, with unresolved D. In germline, CDR1 is GEAIGNYY, CDR2 EKD. The CDR3 length is 15 residues. Trimming stripped 1 base from V and 0 bases from J, with 11 bases between. DNA for the CDR3: TGTGCCTGTGACACGGTAGGTGGTTACACCGATAAACTCATCTTT. Translating gives CACDTVGGYTDKLIF.

The chain joins TRDV2 to TRDJ1, with 13 bases matching TRDD3. V lost 0 bases, J lost 3 bases, and 3 bases stayed unmatched. The CDR3 spans 16 residues. Germline lookup yields CDR1 GEAIGNYY and CDR2 EKD. CDR3 nucleotides: TGTGCCTGTGACACCGTACTGGGGGATACGCCCGATAAACTCATCTTT. Translated: CACDTVLGDTPDKLIF.

The rearrangement uses TRDV2 and TRDJ1, with 13 bases aligning to TRDD3. Germline V gene lookup returns CDR1 GEAIGNYY and CDR2 EKD. The V and J ends lost 5 bases and 3 bases, in that order; junction bases with no gene match: 5. CDR3 length: 15 residues. In DNA, the CDR3 is TGTGCCTGTGCCGGACTGGGGGATACGGCCGATAAACTCATCTTT. Protein product: CACAGLGDTADKLIF.

About this clone: This sequence may be a read error, since a much larger clone differs from it by one base. This CDR3 is also generated by other DNA sequences in the sample. The genes are TRDV2 and TRDJ1; TRDD3 matches at 12 bases. Germline V gives CDR1 GEAIGNYY, CDR2 EKD. J lost 4 bases, V lost 4 bases, and 12 bases had no gene match. The CDR3 length is 17 residues. The DNA of the CDR3 is TGTGCCTGTGATCCCTTACTGGGGGATACCGGGCTCGATAAACTCATCTTT. It is translated as CACDPLLGDTGLDKLIF.

This clone was detected a few times. V is TRDV2 and J is TRDJ1; 8 nucleotides line up with TRDD3. The CDR3 extends over 17 amino acids. V dropped 4 bases and J dropped 0; count of bases not matched to a gene: 12. The germline CDR1 and CDR2 sequences are GEAIGNYY and EKD. In nucleotides, the CDR3 is TGTGCCTGTGAGCCCCTGGGGGAGAAACCCTACACCGATAAACTCATCTTT. Its translation: CACEPLGEKPYTDKLIF.